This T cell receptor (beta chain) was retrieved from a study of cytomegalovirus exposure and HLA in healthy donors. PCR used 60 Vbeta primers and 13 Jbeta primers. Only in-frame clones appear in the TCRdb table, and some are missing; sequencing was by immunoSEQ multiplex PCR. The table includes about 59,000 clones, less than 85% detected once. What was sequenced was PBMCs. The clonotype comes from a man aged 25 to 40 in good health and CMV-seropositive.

The CDR3: CASSQDKRQGRFF. DNA of the CDR3: TGCGCCAGCAGCCAAGATAAGAGGCAGGGGCGGTTCTTC. V gene TRBV4-3 combines with J gene TRBJ2-1, with D maybe TRBD1 (6 bases). The CDR3 runs 13 residues. Germline V lookup: CDR1 LGHNA, CDR2 YSLEER. Trimming removed 0 bases at V and 15 bases at J, with 15 bases between.